The source of this TCR beta chain is a study of blood T cell repertoires in COVID-19. Study in general: Sources were T cells, B-cell-depleted T cells, or PBMCs; the material itself was cDNA or gDNA.

Original analysis: Reference gene primer amplification gave nucleated cell count estimates. Clones were read by immunoSEQ multiplex PCR, and TCRdb kept only the in-frame ones, dropping some. V and J calls and clone size are those listed in that table; D and trimming were worked out from the DNA. The sample records about 180,000 clones, about four fifths being singletons. Material for sequencing was peripheral blood. This TCR came from a human donor in a cohort sampled during active COVID-19.

The CDR3 DNA reads as TGCGCCAGCAGCTTGGGCGGACAGGGAAAAGAGACCCAGTACTTC. This gives the protein CASSLGGQGKETQYF. The chain uses TRBV5-1 and TRBJ2-5; the match to TRBD1 covers 8 bases. Germline CDR1 SGHRS, CDR2 YFSETQ. Trimming took 0 bases from V and 3 from J; bases not matched to a gene: 4. The CDR3 is made up of 15 amino acids.